This T cell receptor (beta chain) was documented in a study of radiation and T cells in renal cell carcinoma. Study-level information: Nephrectomy followed 15 Gy stereotactic body radiation by 4 weeks.

The CDR3 runs to 12 residues. Per the germline V gene, CDR1 is SGHTA and CDR2 is FQGNSA. Between the trimmed V and J ends, which lost 5 bases and 15 bases, there was a span of 14 bases. As for time point: baseline pretreatment blood. Treatment here: 15 Gy SBRT to primary tumor, nephrectomy 4 weeks later. Radiation-treated patients gave blood at baseline, week 2 and week 4. TCRdb's copy holds only in-frame clones and misses some; the assay was immunoSEQ multiplex PCR. Of approximately 150,000 clones in the sample, around 90% were seen once. Overall study results and limits: From baseline, blood top tumor clonotypes peaked at 2 weeks post-radiation.

On this clone itself: Its antigen is still unknown.

The rearrangement uses TRBV7-2 and TRBJ1-6; D remains ambiguous. Source: blood, taken from a patient whose treatment included radiotherapy and nephrectomy. The receptor's source is a woman in her seventies with renal cell carcinoma. The CDR3 loop reads CASSVVRPILHF. CDR3 bases: TGTGCCAGCAGCGTAGTACGTCCCATCCTCCACTTT.